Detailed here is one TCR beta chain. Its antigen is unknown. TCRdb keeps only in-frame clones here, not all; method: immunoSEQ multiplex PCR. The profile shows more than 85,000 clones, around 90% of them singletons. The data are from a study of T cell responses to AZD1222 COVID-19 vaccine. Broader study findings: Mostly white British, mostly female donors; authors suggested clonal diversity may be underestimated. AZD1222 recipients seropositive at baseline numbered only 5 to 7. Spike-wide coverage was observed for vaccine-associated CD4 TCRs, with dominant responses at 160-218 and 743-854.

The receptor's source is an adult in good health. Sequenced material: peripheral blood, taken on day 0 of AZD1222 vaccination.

CDR3: CASSQDRTTSGERGMETQYF. DNA of the CDR3: TGTGCCAGCAGCCAAGATCGTACGACTAGCGGAGAGCGGGGTATGGAGACCCAGTACTTC. The rearrangement uses TRBV14 and TRBJ2-5, with 9 bases identical to TRBD2. Germline V gene data show CDR1 as SGHDN and CDR2 as FVKESK. The CDR3 consists of 20 residues. Trimming at V came to 0 bases and at J to 5 bases, leaving 19 bases not matched to a gene.